The clone carrying this T cell receptor (beta chain) was seen at least ten times. Its antigen is unidentified. The sample comes from a study of identical twins. General study findings and limits: Abundant beta clonotypes from cord blood bore fewer insertions; memory repertoires lacked this pattern. Sharing of beta out-of-frame sequences by twins showed a weaker excess.

The CDR3 covers 17 residues. Trimming cost V 3 bases and J 6 bases; bases outside gene matches: 12. CDR1 and CDR2 (germline): LGHNA, YSLEER. TCRdb re-derived calls from the 5' RACE reads in MiXCR, one entry per CDR3 protein. The sample consists of roughly 470,000 distinct CDR3 sequences, about 13% of them appearing once. The data were also submitted as part of a second study, on yellow fever vaccine responses in identical twins.

Sequencing used CD4+ T cells sorted from blood. The TCR was taken from a woman aged 18-30 years in good health. The rearrangement joins TRBV4-3 to TRBJ2-2; 8 bases align to TRBD2. CDR3 coding DNA: TGCGCCAGCAGCCACCCCCGGGGGGGGCAACTGGCCGGGGAGCTGTTTTTT. It encodes CASSHPRGGQLAGELFF.